One sample yielded the 27 T cell receptor beta chains listed below, sequenced in a study of regulatory T cells in long-lasting Graves disease. Stated time point: newly diagnosed GD, antithyroid drugs for less than 3 months. Extracted PBMC RNA gave rise to the TCR library. Investigators prepared the TCR beta libraries by applying iRepertoire HTBI primers and Arm-PCR of CDR3 regions. Using its own MiXCR run on the multiplex PCR reads, TCRdb lists one record per CDR3 protein. The sample has roughly 400,000 distinct CDR3 sequences; over 12% are singletons. This sample was shared with a second study, whose subject was T cells in Graves' hyperthyroidism and ophthalmopathy.

The material was peripheral blood mononuclear cells (PBMCs), obtained at new diagnosis, from a patient treated with antithyroid drugs. Every receptor here comes from a woman in her forties with Graves disease.

The table lists this clonotype with many counts. The CDR3 sequence: CASSTYQTGSQPQHF. CDR3 coding DNA: TGTGCCAGTAGTACCTACCAGACAGGGAGTCAGCCCCAGCATTTT. V usage is TRBV19 and J usage is TRBJ1-5; the match to TRBD1 covers 7 bases. Germline V gene lookup returns CDR1 LNHDA and CDR2 SQIVND (reference sequence). This CDR3 has 15 amino acids. J lost 6 bases, V lost 4 bases, and 9 bases had no gene match.

A note on this clonotype: An end of the junction does not agree with germline; a read error may underlie this. The CDR3 DNA follows: TGTGCCAGCTCACCCCCTGGGACAGGCTATATGAACACCGGGCAGCTGTTTTTT. Translated: CASSPPGTGYMNTGQLFF. This rearrangement joins TRBV18 to TRBJ2-2, with 8 bases matching TRBD1. Germline V gene data show CDR1 as KGHSH and CDR2 as LQKENI. There are 18 residues in the CDR3.

The chain couples TRBV5-8 to TRBJ2-1; 12 bases align to TRBD2. This CDR3 spans 16 amino acids. CDR1 is SGHTS, CDR2 YDEGEE, per germline. With 1 base clipped from V and 7 bases from J, the junction kept 6 bases outside the gene matches. The CDR3 region has the DNA TGTGCCAGCAGCTTGCGACTAGCGGGAGCCCCAAATGAGCAGTTCTTC. It is translated as CASSLRLAGAPNEQFF.

Ten or more counts support this clonotype. The gene calls are TRBV28 and TRBJ2-3; D unclear. Germline V gene lookup returns CDR1 MDHEN and CDR2 SYDVKM. This CDR3 has 13 amino acids. V lost 6 bases to trimming and J lost 2 bases, with 9 bases between them. The CDR3 DNA sequence: TGTGCCAGCAGCTTAACCCTCACAGATACGCAGTATTTT. Its translation is CASSLTLTDTQYF.

There are many counts of this clonotype. The chain combines TRBV5-1 with TRBJ2-7, with 14 bases matching TRBD2. With 4 bases clipped from V and 3 bases from J, the junction kept 6 bases outside the gene matches. CDR1 and CDR2 (germline): SGHRS, YFSETQ. This CDR3 is 16 amino acids long. The CDR3 nucleotides are TGCGCCAGCAGCAGAGGGACTAGCGGGGGATTCTACGAGCAGTACTTC. This translates into CASSRGTSGGFYEQYF.

This clonotype has ten or more counts. This chain links TRBV7-9 with TRBJ1-6; weak D call: TRBD1 (6 bases). The CDR3 spans 20 residues. V was shortened by 3 bases and J by 0 bases, with 21 bases between the two germline ends. CDR1 and CDR2 from the germline V gene are SEHNR and FQNEAQ (reference sequence). The CDR3 DNA sequence: TGTGCCAGCAGCTTGTCTTATGGGGAACAGGGAAGCTCCTATAATTCACCCCTCCACTTT. Translating gives CASSLSYGEQGSSYNSPLHF.

This clonotype was seen ten or more times. This sequence joins TRBV27 and TRBJ2-2; 10 nucleotides agree with TRBD2. Trimming at V came to 1 base and at J to 1 base, leaving 3 bases not matched to a gene. This CDR3 has 17 residues. CDR1 and CDR2 (germline): MNHEY, SMNVEV (reference sequence). The CDR3 region is CASSLLASGGNTGELFF. The DNA for the CDR3 is TGTGCCAGCAGTTTATTGGCTAGCGGGGGGAACACCGGGGAGCTGTTTTTT.

This clonotype was seen a single time. The genes are TRBV30 and TRBJ2-2; no clear D gene. Germline CDR1 reads GTSNPN; CDR2 reads SVGIG (reference sequence). V lost 4 bases, J lost 8 bases, and 14 bases lay in between. The length of the CDR3 is 13 residues. Here the CDR3 reads CAWTTSGSGELFF. DNA of the CDR3: TGTGCCTGGACGACTTCCGGGTCGGGGGAGCTGTTTTTT.

In this sample, this clonotype turned up many times. The chain combines TRBV12-3 or TRBV12-4 with TRBJ1-2; 8 bases match TRBD1. CDR3 size: 17 residues. V shed 7 bases and J 6 bases; nucleotides not matched to a gene: 19. CDR3 in amino acids: CASTNWRAGGRYHGYTF. The DNA of the CDR3 is TGTGCCAGCACCAATTGGAGGGCAGGGGGCCGCTATCATGGCTACACCTTC.

This clonotype was found many times. The DNA for the CDR3 is TGTGCCAGCAGCTTAGCACACCGACAAGAGACCCAGTACTTC. It specifies CASSLAHRQETQYF. V usage is TRBV7-2 and J usage is TRBJ2-5; D call uncertain. The germline V gene has CDR1 SGHTA and CDR2 FQGNSA. The CDR3 is 14 amino acids. V shed 0 bases and J shed 2 bases, with 7 bases lying between them.

This clonotype showed up just a few times. CDR3: CASSLDRVEFGNTIYF. DNA for the CDR3: TGCGCCAGCAGCTTGGACAGGGTTGAATTCGGAAACACCATATATTTT. V usage is TRBV5-1 and J usage is TRBJ1-3; a weak D match, TRBD1 (6 bases). The CDR3 has 16 amino acids. V lost 0 bases and J lost 4, with 14 bases in between. The germline gives CDR1 SGHRS, CDR2 YFSETQ.

The chain carries TRBV5-1 and TRBJ2-7; the match to TRBD2 covers 11 bases. Per germline, CDR1 SGHRS and CDR2 YFSETQ. CDR3 length: 15 amino acids. The junction had 4 bases not matched to a gene; V was cut back by 0 bases and J by 5 bases. The CDR3 DNA follows: TGCGCCAGCAGCTTGGAGGGGACTAGCGGCGACGAGCAGTACTTC. Residues: CASSLEGTSGDEQYF.

This clonotype was observed at least ten times. V is TRBV6-1 and J is TRBJ2-7; TRBD2 matches 11 bases. Germline-derived CDR1 and CDR2 are MNHNS and SASEGT. The CDR3 loop spans 17 amino acids. Unmatched junction bases numbered 14, after V lost 4 bases and J lost 6 bases. The CDR3 bases are TGTGCCAGCAGTGGAAGGACCGAACTAGCGGGAGAGGGCGAGCAGTACTTC. This encodes CASSGRTELAGEGEQYF.

A note on this clonotype: Possible read error: a much larger clone is one base away. The gene calls are TRBV20-1 and TRBJ2-3; 9 bases agree with TRBD1. Germline CDR1 reads DFQATT; CDR2 reads SNEGSKA (reference sequence). There are 16 residues in the CDR3. Here the CDR3 reads CGANVMTGGATDTQYF. DNA for the CDR3: TGCGGTGCTAATGTCATGACAGGGGGTGCCACAGATACGCAGTATTTT.

This clonotype was counted at least ten times. The chain couples TRBV5-1 to TRBJ2-2; either TRBD1 or TRBD2 may fit D (5 bases each). V was shortened by 4 bases and J by 1 base, with 17 bases between the two germline ends. Germline V lookup: CDR1 SGHRS, CDR2 YFSETQ. The CDR3 spans 17 residues. The CDR3 nucleotides are TGCGCCAGCAGCCGGGACCCACAATACTGGAACACCGGGGAGCTGTTTTTT. Translation gives CASSRDPQYWNTGELFF.

V and J are TRBV6-2 or TRBV6-3 and TRBJ1-6, with D maybe TRBD1 (5 bases). Trimming shortened V by 8 bases and J by 13 bases, and 15 bases separated the two germline ends. The germline V gene encodes CDR1 MNHEY and CDR2 SVGEGT. This CDR3 has 12 amino acids. The DNA for the CDR3 is TGTGCCAGCCAGGGAGCCCAGAGTCCCCTCCACTTT. As protein: CASQGAQSPLHF.

This clonotype has more than one count but fewer than ten. This chain links TRBV3-1 with TRBJ1-2; TRBD1 aligns across 8 bases. The CDR3 is made up of 15 amino acids. The V and J ends lost 0 bases and 4 bases, in that order; junction bases with no gene match: 4. Germline loops: CDR1 LGHDT, CDR2 YNNKEL (reference sequence). The chain's CDR3 is CASSQEPGGVYGYTF. Written as DNA, the CDR3 is TGTGCCAGCAGCCAAGAGCCAGGGGGCGTCTATGGCTACACCTTC. Combining the CDR3 with reference TRBV3-1 and TRBJ1-2 gives the whole variable domain DTAVSQTPKYLVTQMGNDKSIKCEQNLGHDTMYWYKQDSKKFLKIMFSYNNKELIINETVPNRFSPKSPDKAHLNLHINSLELGDSAVYFCASSQEPGGVYGYTFGSGTRLTVV.

This clonotype came up once. V usage is TRBV2 and J usage is TRBJ2-1; 11 nucleotides agree with TRBD2. The germline V gene has CDR1 SNHLY and CDR2 FYNNEI. V was pared by 5 bases and J by 6 bases, with 9 bases of the junction left unmatched. CDR3 length: 16 residues. The CDR3 protein is CASSLGGLAGGNEQFF. CDR3 coding DNA: TGTGCCAGCAGTTTAGGCGGGCTAGCGGGAGGCAATGAGCAGTTCTTC.

This clonotype has ten or more counts. V is TRBV11-2 and J is TRBJ2-1; D uncertain. V lost 1 base to trimming and J lost 6 bases, with 10 bases between them. This CDR3 comprises 14 residues. Germline CDR1 SGHAT, CDR2 FQNNGV. CDR3 sequence: CASSLGPMGNEQFF. The CDR3 nucleotides are TGTGCCAGCAGCTTAGGACCGATGGGCAATGAGCAGTTCTTC.

This clonotype has more than one count but fewer than ten. The J gene is TRBJ2-1, the V gene TRBV20-1, with 11 bases identical to TRBD2. The germline V gene has CDR1 DFQATT and CDR2 SNEGSKA (reference sequence). Trimming took 5 bases from V and 0 from J; bases not matched to a gene: 6. This CDR3 has 16 residues. CDR3 residues: CSAPLAGGSSYNEQFF. CDR3 DNA sequence: TGCAGTGCTCCTCTAGCGGGAGGAAGCTCCTACAATGAGCAGTTCTTC.

This clonotype was seen a few times. V usage is TRBV9 and J usage is TRBJ2-1, with D uncertain. V shed 0 bases and J shed 0 bases, with 7 bases lying between them. Germline V gives CDR1 SGDLS, CDR2 YYNGEE. The CDR3 extends over 15 amino acids. CDR3 amino acids: CASSVDWSSYNEQFF. DNA for the CDR3: TGTGCCAGCAGCGTAGACTGGAGCTCCTACAATGAGCAGTTCTTC.

Only a few counts were recorded for this clonotype. The V gene is TRBV19, the J gene TRBJ2-3, with 15 bases identical to TRBD2. Germline CDR1 LNHDA, CDR2 SQIVND (reference sequence). J gave up 4 bases and V 3 bases, and 2 bases lay outside the gene matches. The CDR3 sequence is 16 residues long. This CDR3 is CASSIGTSGRPDTQYF. The CDR3 DNA sequence: TGTGCCAGTAGTATTGGGACTAGCGGGAGGCCAGATACGCAGTATTTT.

The sample holds a few counts of this clonotype. The chain carries TRBV30 and TRBJ1-3, with TRBD1 as a possible D gene (6 bases). The germline V gene has CDR1 GTSNPN and CDR2 SVGIG (reference sequence). The CDR3 runs to 13 residues. V was shortened by 1 base and J by 2 bases, with 6 bases between the two germline ends. CDR3 sequence: CAWSGQAGNTIYF. The CDR3 DNA follows: TGTGCCTGGAGTGGACAGGCTGGAAACACCATATATTTT.

This clonotype was seen more than once but under ten times. The chain has TRBV29-1 and TRBJ1-1, with no clear D. V was pared by 7 bases and J by 2 bases, with 5 bases between. Germline V gene sequence: CDR1 SQVTM, CDR2 ANQGSEA. The CDR3 spans 10 residues. The CDR3 sequence is CSGGNTEAFF. CDR3 sequence (DNA): TGCAGCGGAGGTAACACTGAAGCTTTCTTT.

This clonotype has a count of ten or more. This rearrangement joins TRBV2 to TRBJ1-5; 10 bases are a match to TRBD1. J was trimmed by 3 bases and V by 6 bases; bases with no gene match: 5. Germline CDR1 is SNHLY and CDR2 is FYNNEI. The CDR3 totals 15 residues. CDR3 sequence: CASRETGGINQPQHF. CDR3 in DNA: TGTGCCAGCAGGGAGACAGGGGGCATCAATCAGCCCCAGCATTTT. The entire variable domain, with the rest obtained from reference TRBV2 and TRBJ1-5, is as follows: EPEVTQTPSHQVTQMGQEVILRCVPISNHLYFYWYRQILGQKVEFLVSFYNNEISEKSEIFDDQFSVERPDGSNFTLKIRSTKLEDSAMYFCASRETGGINQPQHFGDGTRLSIL.

This clonotype was seen only a few times. The chain combines TRBV24-1 with TRBJ2-7; D may match TRBD1 or TRBD2 (5 bases each). From germline, CDR1 is KGHDR and CDR2 SFDVKD. The CDR3 extends over 14 amino acids. Trimming left V 6 bases short and J 5 bases short, with 16 bases between. CDR3 loop: CATSSPGTANEQYF. For the CDR3, the DNA is TGTGCCACCAGTAGTCCCGGGACCGCCAACGAGCAGTACTTC.

This clonotype was seen only a few times. The rearrangement links TRBV29-1 to TRBJ2-5; the match to TRBD1 covers 7 bases. Losses at the gene ends were 3 bases for V and 0 bases for J; bases not matched to a gene: 10. The CDR3 covers 16 residues. Germline-derived CDR1 and CDR2 are SQVTM and ANQGSEA. Written as DNA, the CDR3 is TGCAGCGTTGAGATCCGGGACAGAACGTACCAAGAGACCCAGTACTTC. It specifies CSVEIRDRTYQETQYF. Full variable domain (remainder filled in from reference TRBV29-1 and TRBJ2-5): SAVISQKPSRDICQRGTSLTIQCQVDSQVTMMFWYRQQPGQSLTLIATANQGSEATYESGFVIDKFPISRPNLTFSTLTVSNMSPEDSSIYLCSVEIRDRTYQETQYFGPGTRLLVL.